This record covers a single T cell receptor (beta chain). These data belong to a study of blood T cell repertoires in COVID-19. Repertoires were generated with immunoSEQ multiplex PCR, while TCRdb's copy carries only in-frame clones and drops some. The data hold 250,000 or so clones, with about 85% observed a single time. Germline CDR1 MNHEY, CDR2 SMNVEV (reference sequence). This CDR3 is 20 amino acids long. The trim removed 3 bases at V and 7 bases at J, leaving 22 bases unmatched. The rearrangement uses TRBV27 and TRBJ2-1; 9 bases map to TRBD2. This receptor was taken from a man aged 30 to 45 who had recovered from COVID-19. The sample taken for sequencing was PBMCs or T cells enriched from blood (not recorded which). Written as DNA, the CDR3 is TGTGCCAGCAGTTTTTATCCCCATCGATTAGCGGGGGTAAGGGCGAATGAGCAGTTCTTC. Translating it yields CASSFYPHRLAGVRANEQFF.